This TCR beta chain was identified during a study of T cell changes during pregnancy in multiple sclerosis. The V gene lost 1 base and the J gene lost 3 bases, with 9 bases spanning the gap. Germline V CDR1 and CDR2: MNHEY, SMNVEV (reference sequence). The CDR3 length is 14 residues. Only in-frame clones appear in the TCRdb table, and some are missing; sequencing was by immunoSEQ multiplex PCR. Among tens of thousands of clones listed, roughly nine tenths were seen once. The chain has TRBV27 and TRBJ1-1; D unresolved. This specimen was peripheral blood, taken after pregnancy. The source is a female donor in good health, enrolled as a control in a pregnancy study. CDR3 residues: CASSLWAGDTEAFF. The CDR3 DNA reads TGTGCCAGCAGTTTATGGGCCGGGGACACTGAAGCTTTCTTT.